The clone carrying this T cell receptor (beta chain) occurred many times. The source of the sample is a study of CD8 T cells in ankylosing spondylitis. Germline CDR1 is SGDLS and CDR2 is YYNGEE. V lost 5 bases, J lost 2 bases, and 11 bases lay in between. This CDR3 has 14 amino acids. TCRdb reanalysed the 5' RACE reads using MiXCR and keeps one entry per CDR3 protein. Of tens of thousands of distinct CDR3 sequences listed, less than 4% were seen once; the top ten hold 2.8%. Material: blood, either unsorted or a sorted T cell fraction (not recorded which). The rearrangement uses TRBV9 and TRBJ1-5; D is unresolved. This clonotype was obtained from a male donor with ankylosing spondylitis or in good health (not recorded which). The CDR3 loop reads CASSPNTRNQPQHF. The CDR3 DNA follows: TGTGCCAGCAGTCCTAACACGCGCAATCAGCCCCAGCATTTT.